The 6 T cell receptor beta chains below were found in one sample sequenced in a study of beta chain features in type 1 diabetes. Study observations and caveats: Shorter TCRB CDR3s, moderately but significantly so, were found in Type 1 diabetes patients in all four CD4+ subsets.

Their antigens remain unidentified. The authors reverse transcribed all of the isolated RNA, so sequencing captured expressed TCRB transcripts. Method: immunoSEQ multiplex PCR; TCRdb's copy keeps in-frame clones and lacks some. The profile shows approximately 160,000 clones, approximately 62% of them singletons. The sample comprised naive CD4+ T cells from blood. These receptors were collected from a man younger than 40 with type 1 diabetes.

The gene calls are TRBV13 and TRBJ1-6; D is perhaps TRBD1 (5 bases). V gave up 2 bases and J gave up 5 bases, with 10 bases separating them. The CDR3 spans 15 residues. CDR1 and CDR2 from the germline V gene are PRHDT and FYEKMQ (reference sequence). CDR3 amino acids: CASSLTGHNNSPLHF. The CDR3 region has the DNA TGTGCCAGCAGCTTAACAGGACACAATAATTCACCCCTCCACTTT. Filled out from reference TRBV13 and TRBJ1-6, the complete variable domain reads AAGVIQSPRHLIKEKRETATLKCYPIPRHDTVYWYQQGPGQDPQFLISFYEKMQSDKGSIPDRFSAQQFSDYHSELNMSSLELGDSALYFCASSLTGHNNSPLHFGNGTRLTVT.

V is TRBV18 and J is TRBJ2-1; D remains ambiguous. V shed 6 bases and J shed 4 bases, with 10 bases lying between them. This CDR3 is 13 amino acids long. Germline loops: CDR1 KGHSH, CDR2 LQKENI. The CDR3 nucleotides read TGTGCCAGCTCCGTCGCAACATACAATGAGCAGTTCTTC. Amino acid sequence: CASSVATYNEQFF.

The rearrangement joins TRBV15 to TRBJ2-1; D possibly corresponds to TRBD2 (6 bases). The germline CDR1 and CDR2 sequences are LNHNV and YYDKDF (reference sequence). V lost 2 bases and J 9 bases, leaving 14 bases between the germline ends. The CDR3 is made up of 14 amino acids. The CDR3 nucleotides are TGTGCCACCAGCAGACGGCCCGCCGGGGGTGAGCAGTTCTTC. Translation: CATSRRPAGGEQFF.

The chain recombines TRBV7-2 with TRBJ2-3; D is uncertain. Germline V gives CDR1 SGHTA, CDR2 FQGNSA. The V and J ends lost 5 bases and 8 bases respectively, with 20 bases between them. CDR3 size: 15 residues. The CDR3, as DNA: TGTGCCAGCAGCAAGTATAAAGTTGGACCCGGTACGCAGTATTTT. Protein product: CASSKYKVGPGTQYF.

The chain uses TRBV7-2 and TRBJ2-7; D unresolved. V was clipped by 2 bases and J by 6 bases, with 17 bases between them. The germline CDR1 and CDR2 sequences are SGHTA and FQGNSA. CDR3 length equals 15 residues. CDR3 loop: CASSLPTVMVGEQYF. The CDR3 DNA follows: TGTGCCAGCAGCTTACCCACAGTAATGGTAGGCGAGCAGTACTTC.

This sequence joins TRBV4-1 and TRBJ2-3; D unresolved. Germline assignment: CDR1 MGHRA and CDR2 YSYEKL. CDR3 size: 17 residues. Trimming took 0 bases from V and 0 from J, leaving 13 bases between them. CDR3 in DNA: TGCGCCAGCAGCCAAGAAAGTTCGAGTGTAAGCACAGATACGCAGTATTTT. Translated: CASSQESSSVSTDTQYF.